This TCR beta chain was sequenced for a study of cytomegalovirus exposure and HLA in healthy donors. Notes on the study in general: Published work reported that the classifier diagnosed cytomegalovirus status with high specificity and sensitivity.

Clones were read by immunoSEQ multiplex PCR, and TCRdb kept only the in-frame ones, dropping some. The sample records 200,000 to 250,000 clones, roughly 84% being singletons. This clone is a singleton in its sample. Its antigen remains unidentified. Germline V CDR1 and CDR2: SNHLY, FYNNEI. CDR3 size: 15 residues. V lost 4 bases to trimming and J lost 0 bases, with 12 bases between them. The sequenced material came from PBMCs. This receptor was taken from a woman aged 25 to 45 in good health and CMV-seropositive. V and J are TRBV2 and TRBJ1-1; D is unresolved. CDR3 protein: CASSGPAIMNTEAFF. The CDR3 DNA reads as TGTGCCAGCAGTGGGCCAGCAATAATGAACACTGAAGCTTTCTTT.